Shown below are 11 T cell receptor beta chains from a single sample sequenced in a study of identical twins. In TCRdb, the 5' RACE reads were re-called with MiXCR into one record per CDR3 protein. This table holds around 240,000 distinct CDR3 sequences, about 7.3% found once. These same data were also listed under a study on yellow fever vaccine responses in identical twins.

The sequenced material came from memory (CD45RO+) T cells sorted from blood. Source of these receptors: a young woman in good health.

The chain combines TRBV12-3 or TRBV12-4 with TRBJ2-3, with TRBD2 matching 9 bases. The junction had 10 bases not matched to a gene; V was cut back by 2 bases and J by 4 bases. This CDR3 is 17 amino acids long. The CDR3 protein is CASSLRSSGMGADTQYF. CDR3 nucleotides: TGTGCCAGCAGTTTAAGGTCTAGCGGGATGGGTGCAGATACGCAGTATTTT.

This clonotype was recorded many times. The chain links TRBV20-1 to TRBJ1-1; no clear D. Trimming stripped 6 bases from V and 3 bases from J, with 11 bases between. Per the germline V gene, CDR1 is DFQATT and CDR2 is SNEGSKA (reference sequence). The CDR3 covers 12 residues. CDR3 amino acids: CSAQGPYTEAFF. The CDR3 coding sequence is TGCAGTGCCCAAGGACCGTACACTGAAGCTTTCTTT.

This clonotype was detected a few times. J is TRBJ1-5 and V is TRBV28, with no clear D. Germline V gene lookup returns CDR1 MDHEN and CDR2 SYDVKM. This CDR3 spans 15 amino acids. The V and J ends lost 3 bases and 0 bases respectively, with 9 bases between them. The CDR3 loop is CASSFRLPSNQPQHF. The CDR3 DNA is TGTGCCAGCAGTTTTAGGCTTCCTAGCAATCAGCCCCAGCATTTT.

This clonotype occurred many times. V usage is TRBV6-1 and J usage is TRBJ2-3; D is unresolved. In germline, CDR1 is MNHNS, CDR2 SASEGT. The CDR3 consists of 15 residues. V lost 0 bases and J lost 0, with 7 bases in between. As DNA, the CDR3 is TGTGCCAGCAGTGAAGCAGCCGGAAGCACAGATACGCAGTATTTT. Protein: CASSEAAGSTDTQYF.

This clonotype was counted ten times or more. This chain connects TRBV20-1 to TRBJ2-3; 11 nucleotides agree with TRBD2. CDR1 and CDR2 (germline): DFQATT, SNEGSKA (reference sequence). Trimming at V came to 1 base and at J to 3 bases, leaving 6 bases not matched to a gene. This CDR3 region has 16 residues. CDR3 sequence: CSARGLAGGRTDTQYF. The CDR3 DNA follows: TGCAGTGCTAGAGGGTTAGCGGGGGGGCGTACAGATACGCAGTATTTT.

A few counts support this clonotype. V is TRBV3-1 and J is TRBJ2-5, with D perhaps TRBD2 (7 bases). V gave up 1 base and J gave up 6 bases, with 21 bases separating them. Germline V CDR1 and CDR2: LGHDT, YNNKEL (reference sequence). The CDR3 extends over 17 amino acids. CDR3 residues: CASSQVGRGGGPQTQYF. The CDR3 DNA reads TGTGCCAGCAGCCAAGTTGGTAGAGGGGGAGGGCCACAGACCCAGTACTTC.

Many counts were recorded for this clonotype. The V call is TRBV3-1, the J call TRBJ2-4; the D is unclear. The CDR3 length is 14 residues. The germline V gene has CDR1 LGHDT and CDR2 YNNKEL (reference sequence). V lost 1 base to trimming and J lost 0 bases, with 4 bases between them. The CDR3 loop reads CASSQGLAKNIQYF. For the CDR3, the DNA is TGTGCCAGCAGCCAAGGTCTAGCCAAAAACATTCAGTACTTC.

This clonotype was seen repeatedly, ten times or more. The chain combines TRBV6-5 with TRBJ1-5; the D is unclear. Looked up from germline, CDR1 is MNHEY and CDR2 is SVGAGI. There are 12 residues in the CDR3. V was pared by 10 bases and J by 7 bases, with 14 bases between. The CDR3: CATGGVGQPQHF. The DNA for the CDR3 is TGTGCCACGGGTGGGGTTGGGCAGCCCCAGCATTTT.

This chain links TRBV18 with TRBJ2-7; TRBD1 matches at 9 bases. CDR3 length equals 14 residues. Trimming removed 6 bases from V and 1 base from J; junction bases left unmatched: 4. Germline V gene sequence: CDR1 KGHSH, CDR2 LQKENI. This CDR3 reads CASSPGTGSYEQYV. In DNA form, the CDR3 reads TGTGCCAGCTCTCCCGGGACAGGGTCCTACGAGCAGTACGTC.

This clonotype was found many times. This sequence joins TRBV5-1 and TRBJ1-1, with unresolved D. The CDR3 sequence is 15 residues long. Trimming removed 0 bases at V and 0 bases at J, with 9 bases between. The V gene's germline CDR1 is SGHRS and CDR2 YFSETQ. The chain's CDR3 is CASSLGHGMNTEAFF. In DNA, the CDR3 is TGCGCCAGCAGCTTGGGACACGGCATGAACACTGAAGCTTTCTTT.

The chain has TRBV11-2 and TRBJ2-1; D unclear. The CDR3 runs 11 residues. Germline CDR1 and CDR2: SGHAT and FQNNGV. The germline V and J ends were trimmed by 5 bases and 5 bases, with 4 bases remaining between them. The CDR3 coding sequence is TGTGCCAGCAGCCAGAACAATGAGCAGTTCTTC. It is translated as CASSQNNEQFF.